This T cell receptor beta chain was recorded in a study of T cell responses to AZD1222 COVID-19 vaccine. Notes on the study in general: Clonal diversity was possibly underestimated, and white British individuals and females predominated among donors.

TCRdb keeps only in-frame clones here, not all; method: immunoSEQ multiplex PCR. The table has 100,000 to 120,000 clones, 85% to 90% seen once. V lost 4 bases, J lost 2 bases, and 10 bases lay in between. This CDR3 comprises 15 residues. CDR1 and CDR2 (germline): SGHRS, YFSETQ. About this clone: The target antigen is unknown.

Samples with a second dose at about 4 or about 12 weeks were pooled together. The material sequenced was peripheral blood, taken 28 days after the second AZD1222 dose. This chain uses TRBV5-1 with TRBJ2-6; D is uncertain. This clonotype was obtained from an adult who received the AZD1222 COVID-19 vaccine. CDR3 amino acids: CASSPTSTGANVLTF. In DNA, the CDR3 is TGCGCCAGCAGCCCGACCTCAACTGGGGCCAACGTCCTGACTTTC.